The TCR beta chain described here comes from a study of T cell responses to AZD1222 COVID-19 vaccine. General study findings and limits: Donors were chiefly white British, with a greater number of females, and clonal diversity was perhaps underestimated. Targets within unmutated variant regions were reportedly found for nearly half of spike-specific TCRs. There were repertoire samples only from the period after the peak T cell response.

A remark on this clone: What it recognizes is unknown.

The assay was immunoSEQ multiplex PCR, and TCRdb's table has in-frame clones only and misses some. The sample records about 150,000 clones, 75% to 95% being singletons. Sequencing used peripheral blood, obtained on day 0 of AZD1222 vaccination. This TCR was recovered from an adult in good health.

CDR3 sequence: CASSAQKGTEAFF. CDR3 bases: TGCGCCAGCAGTGCCCAGAAGGGCACTGAAGCTTTCTTT. The rearrangement joins TRBV10-1 to TRBJ1-1; D call uncertain. Germline lookup yields CDR1 WNHNN and CDR2 SYGVQD (reference sequence). The V and J ends lost 4 bases and 4 bases respectively, with 10 bases between them. The CDR3 is 13 residues long.